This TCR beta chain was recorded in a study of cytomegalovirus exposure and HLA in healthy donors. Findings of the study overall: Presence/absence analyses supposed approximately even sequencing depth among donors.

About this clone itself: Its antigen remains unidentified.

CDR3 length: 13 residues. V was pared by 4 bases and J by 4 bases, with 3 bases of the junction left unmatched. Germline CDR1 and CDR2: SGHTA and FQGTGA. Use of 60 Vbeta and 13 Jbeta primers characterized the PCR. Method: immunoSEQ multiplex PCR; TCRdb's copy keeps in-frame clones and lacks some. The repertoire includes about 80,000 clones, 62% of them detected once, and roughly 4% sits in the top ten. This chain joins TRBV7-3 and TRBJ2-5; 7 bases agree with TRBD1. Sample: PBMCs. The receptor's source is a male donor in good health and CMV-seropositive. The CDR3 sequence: CASSSRQGETQYF. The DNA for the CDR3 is TGTGCCAGCAGCTCCCGACAGGGAGAGACCCAGTACTTC.